The 10 T cell receptor beta chains listed next were all sequenced from one sample in a study of shared clonotypes between healthy human individuals. CD45RO-negative cells were positively selected for CCR7, leaving out terminally differentiated effector memory CD45RA+ cells. The repertoire was sequenced with immunoSEQ multiplex PCR; TCRdb's copy has only in-frame clones and lacks some. Of around 2,000,000 clones listed, 85% to 95% are singletons. The specimen was naive CD8+ T cells sorted from blood. The receptor source for this set is a man younger than 35 in good health.

The chain is built from TRBV27 and TRBJ2-2, with D possibly being TRBD1 or TRBD2 (5 bases each). This CDR3 has 15 residues. Trimming removed 7 bases at V and 6 bases at J, with 18 bases between. Germline V gene lookup returns CDR1 MNHEY and CDR2 SMNVEV (reference sequence). The CDR3 nucleotides are TGTGCCAGCAATCCCTGGGCAGGGAGCGCCGGGGAGCTGTTTTTT. Its protein is CASNPWAGSAGELFF.

This chain uses TRBV6-5 with TRBJ1-1; D unresolved. The CDR3 sequence is 14 residues long. V was trimmed by 4 bases and J by 4 bases, leaving 13 bases between them. Germline assignment: CDR1 MNHEY and CDR2 SVGAGI. CDR3 region: CASSFQTVSTEAFF. Here the CDR3 DNA reads TGTGCCAGCAGTTTCCAGACGGTTAGCACTGAAGCTTTCTTT.

This clone was detected only once. This rearrangement joins TRBV10-3 to TRBJ2-1, with TRBD1 matching over 7 bases. Unmatched junction bases numbered 7, after V lost 3 bases and J lost 8 bases. The V gene's germline CDR1 is ENHRY and CDR2 SYGVKD. The CDR3 totals 14 residues. This CDR3 is CAISDPIQGYEQFF. Written as DNA, the CDR3 is TGTGCCATCAGTGACCCCATACAGGGGTATGAGCAGTTCTTC.

Concerning this clone itself: Germline and junction disagree at one end, which may indicate a read error. The chain recombines TRBV7-7 with TRBJ2-2, with a possible D match to TRBD1 (5 bases). Germline V lookup: CDR1 SSHAT, CDR2 FNYEAQ (reference sequence). The CDR3 consists of 11 residues. CDR3 region: CASRDTGELFF. CDR3 bases: TGTGCTAGCAGGGACACCGGGGAGCTGTTTTTT.

As to this clone: Different DNA sequences within this sample yield the same CDR3. The gene calls are TRBV5-4 and TRBJ2-7; D call uncertain. The CDR3 contains 13 residues. The V and J ends lost 2 bases and 0 bases respectively, with 6 bases between them. In germline, CDR1 is SGHNT, CDR2 YYREEE (reference sequence). CDR3 region: CASSLAGSYEQYF. CDR3 bases: TGTGCCAGCAGCTTAGCAGGCTCCTACGAGCAGTACTTC.

The chain links TRBV9 to TRBJ1-2; tentatively, D is TRBD1 (5 bases). With 4 bases removed from V and 8 bases from J, the gap between germline ends came to 18 bases. The CDR3 has 14 residues. Germline assignment: CDR1 SGDLS and CDR2 YYNGEE. The CDR3 sequence is CASSPNMGVEGYTF. For the CDR3, the DNA is TGTGCCAGCAGCCCCAACATGGGGGTTGAAGGCTACACCTTC.

The genes are TRBV6-5 and TRBJ2-1; 9 nucleotides match TRBD2. After removal of 6 bases from V and 4 bases from J, the junction contained 7 bases not matched to a gene. The CDR3 consists of 15 residues. The V gene's germline CDR1 is MNHEY and CDR2 SVGAGI. The CDR3 is CASSPSLAGYNEQFF. The DNA for the CDR3 is TGTGCCAGCAGCCCCTCCCTAGCGGGATACAATGAGCAGTTCTTC.

The chain employs TRBV7-9 and TRBJ1-2; TRBD1 is a possible D gene (5 bases). Germline V gene lookup returns CDR1 SEHNR and CDR2 FQNEAQ (reference sequence). The CDR3 runs to 13 residues. V was clipped by 4 bases and J by 6 bases, with 12 bases between them. CDR3 protein: CASSWGVEDGYTF. In DNA form, the CDR3 reads TGTGCCAGCAGCTGGGGGGTTGAGGATGGCTACACCTTC.

The V gene is TRBV6-5, the J gene TRBJ2-2, with 9 bases lining up with TRBD2. V shed 5 bases, J shed 7 bases, and the junction held 8 bases outside the gene matches. Germline CDR1 MNHEY, CDR2 SVGAGI. The CDR3 spans 15 residues. The CDR3 DNA reads TGTGCCAGCAGTACCATAGCGGGAGTGAACGGGGAGCTGTTTTTT. This translates into CASSTIAGVNGELFF.

This chain joins TRBV7-8 and TRBJ2-5; TRBD2 is a possible D gene (6 bases). With 5 bases removed from V and 3 bases from J, the gap between germline ends came to 16 bases. The CDR3 loop spans 15 amino acids. Germline CDR1 is SGHVS and CDR2 is FQNEAQ. CDR3 sequence: CASSAPTRGEETQYF. In DNA, the CDR3 is TGTGCCAGCAGCGCCCCGACTAGAGGCGAAGAGACCCAGTACTTC.